This passage covers 3 T cell receptor beta chains from one sample sequenced in a study of T cell changes during pregnancy in multiple sclerosis (dated by TCRdb to the late 2010s). Library generation was performed with the immunoSEQ multiplex PCR assay. TCRdb obtained this table from immuneACCESS and retained in-frame rearrangements with V and J assigned. These tables miss some clones; where compared with another copy, unresolved V genes account for less than half of the shortfall, and the remainder is unexplained. Recorded for this sample are approximately 41,000 clones; 90% of them occurred a single time. The ten top clones hold about 0.57% of the sample. The sequencing used CD4+ T cells from peripheral blood mononuclear cells, collected in the second trimester of pregnancy. These receptors came from a female donor with multiple sclerosis, enrolled in a pregnancy study.

The gene calls are TRBV9 and TRBJ2-2; 13 nucleotides match TRBD2. The CDR3 extends over 18 amino acids. CDR1 and CDR2 (germline): SGDLS, YYNGEE. J gave up 1 base and V 0 bases, and 3 bases lay outside the gene matches. The CDR3 DNA is TGTGCCAGCAGCGTAGAACTAGCGGGAGGGAGGAACACCGGGGAGCTGTTTTTT. Translated: CASSVELAGGRNTGELFF.

The chain uses TRBV7-2 and TRBJ1-5; 9 positions match TRBD1. This CDR3 spans 14 amino acids. Germline CDR1 is SGHTA and CDR2 is FQGNSA. J gave up 7 bases and V 5 bases, and 6 bases lay outside the gene matches. The CDR3 is CASSLDRGGQPQHF. For the CDR3, the DNA is TGTGCCAGCAGCCTGGACAGGGGCGGGCAGCCCCAGCATTTT. Using reference TRBV7-2 and TRBJ1-5 for the parts outside the CDR3, the full variable domain is GAGVSQSPSNKVTEKGKDVELRCDPISGHTALYWYRQSLGQGLEFLIYFQGNSAPDKSGLPSDRFSAERTGGSVSTLTIQRTQQEDSAVYLCASSLDRGGQPQHFGDGTRLSIL.

V gene TRBV15 combines with J gene TRBJ1-1, with 8 bases lining up with TRBD1. CDR3 length: 15 residues. Looked up from germline, CDR1 is LNHNV and CDR2 is YYDKDF (reference sequence). V was clipped by 1 base and J by 4 bases; unmatched bases: 5. CDR3 residues: CATSRGSGGLTEAFF. In DNA, the CDR3 is TGTGCCACCAGCAGAGGTTCAGGGGGCCTCACTGAAGCTTTCTTT.